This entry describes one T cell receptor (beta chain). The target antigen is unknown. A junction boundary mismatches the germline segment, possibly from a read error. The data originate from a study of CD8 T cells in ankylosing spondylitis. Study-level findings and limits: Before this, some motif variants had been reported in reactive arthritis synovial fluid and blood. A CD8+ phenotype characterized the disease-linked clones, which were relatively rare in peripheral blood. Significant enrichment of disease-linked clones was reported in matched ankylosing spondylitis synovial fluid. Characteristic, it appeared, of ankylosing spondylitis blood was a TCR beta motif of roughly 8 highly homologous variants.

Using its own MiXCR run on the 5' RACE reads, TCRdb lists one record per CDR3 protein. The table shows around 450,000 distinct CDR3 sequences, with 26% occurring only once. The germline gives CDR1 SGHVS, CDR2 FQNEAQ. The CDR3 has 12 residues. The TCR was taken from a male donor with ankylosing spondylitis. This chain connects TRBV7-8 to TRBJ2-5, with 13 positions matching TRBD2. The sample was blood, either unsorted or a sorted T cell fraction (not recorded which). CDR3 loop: CASSLPGTSGVF. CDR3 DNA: TGTGCCAGCAGCTTACCCGGGACTAGCGGGGTATTC. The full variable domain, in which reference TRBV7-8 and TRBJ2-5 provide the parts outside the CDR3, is GAGVSQSPRYKVAKRGQDVALRCDPISGHVSLFWYQQALGQGPEFLTYFQNEAQLDKSGLPSDRFFAERPEGSVSTLKIQRTQQEDSAVYLCASSLPGTSGVFGPGTRLLVL.